This T cell receptor (beta chain) was identified during a study of identical twins. From the 5' RACE reads, TCRdb called clonotypes with MiXCR, one entry per CDR3 protein. The table shows 690,000 or so distinct CDR3 sequences, with under 9% occurring only once. V lost 2 bases, J lost 5 bases, and 16 bases lay in between. From germline, CDR1 is SGHTA and CDR2 FQGNSA. There are 15 residues in the CDR3. These data were likewise used in another study, on yellow fever vaccine responses in identical twins. From that second work: Twins' T cell vaccine responses reportedly looked partly convergent, partly personalized.

The receptor was isolated from a woman in her late teens or twenties in good health. J is TRBJ2-7 and V is TRBV7-2, with D perhaps matching TRBD1 (5 bases). Sequenced material: PBMCs. CDR3 nucleotides: TGTGCCAGCAGCTTATTCGGTTCTGGGGCAAACGAGCAGTACTTC. It yields the protein CASSLFGSGANEQYF.